This T cell receptor beta chain was obtained from a study of OX40 agonist ivuxolimab in advanced cancers. CDR3 size: 14 residues. Looked up from germline, CDR1 is SGHVS and CDR2 is FQNEAQ. V was cut by 1 base and J by 4 bases, with 10 bases left in between. Study results and caveats: At doses 0.1 to 3.0 mg/kg, CD4+ and CD8+ clones expanded. Expanded clones tended on average to be more numerous among CD8+ T cells than CD4+.

With respect to this clone: The antigen remains undetermined.

Assay: immunoSEQ multiplex PCR; the TCRdb copy retains only in-frame clones and omits some. Of roughly 80,000 clones listed, 87% are singletons. This sequence was found in an adult with an advanced solid tumor such as melanoma, head and neck, liver or kidney cancer. V usage is TRBV7-8 and J usage is TRBJ1-2; D may be TRBD1 (6 bases). Sequencing was performed on CD4+ or CD8+ T cells sorted from blood, taken in a trial of the OX40 agonist ivuxolimab. The CDR3 loop is CASSLGGQSYGYTF. The CDR3 DNA is TGTGCCAGCAGCTTAGGAGGACAGTCCTATGGCTACACCTTC.